The source of this T cell receptor beta chain is a study of T cells in women clearing cervical HPV infection. In the study overall: Case blood was drawn when the lesion was first found; control blood after infection became undetectable. Case blood was drawn a median approximately 21 weeks after lesion detection. Only a few women had HLA typing results available.

Details on this clone: The read is 3 residues too short to cover the CDR3 end, so that end is filled in from the germline J gene.

CDR1 is SGHKS, CDR2 YYEKEE, per germline (reference sequence). This CDR3 contains 15 residues. The data were produced by immunoSEQ multiplex PCR, yet TCRdb's version contains in-frame clones alone and is incomplete. This table lists around 30,000 clones. The sequenced material came from blood buffy coat. This chain links TRBV5-5 with TRBJ2-3; the match to TRBD1 covers 8 bases. The TCR was taken from a woman aged 18 to 75 with a cervical HPV16 infection that either progressed to CIN3+ or cleared (not recorded which). This CDR3 reads CASSLPPTGVETQYF. The CDR3 bases that were read are TGTGCCAGCAGCTTACCTCCGACAGGGGTAGAGACG.